One and the same sample provided the 28 T cell receptor beta chains below, sequenced in a study of blood T cell repertoires in COVID-19. Assay used: immunoSEQ multiplex PCR; TCRdb lists only in-frame clones, some missing. Of 250,000 to 350,000 clones listed, 88% are singletons. Sample: peripheral blood. All receptors come from a woman between 25 and 40 years old with COVID-19, enrolled during active disease.

This clone was observed a single time. V is TRBV7-8 and J is TRBJ2-1; 8 bases agree with TRBD2. This CDR3 region has 14 residues. Germline V CDR1 and CDR2: SGHVS, FQNEAQ. V dropped 5 bases and J dropped 10; count of bases not matched to a gene: 10. The DNA of the CDR3 is TGTGCCAGCAGCCTCGGGACTAGTGGAGGGGAGCAGTTCTTC. Its protein product is CASSLGTSGGEQFF.

A single count supports this clone. V usage is TRBV18 and J usage is TRBJ2-5; D is unresolved. Deletions cut 6 bases from V and 5 bases from J, with 13 bases between. In germline, CDR1 is KGHSH, CDR2 LQKENI. CDR3 length equals 13 residues. The DNA for the CDR3 is TGTGCCAGCTCCACGACCCGCGGTGAGACCCAGTACTTC. Protein: CASSTTRGETQYF.

The chain uses TRBV11-2 and TRBJ2-3; the match to TRBD2 covers 10 bases. In germline, CDR1 is SGHAT, CDR2 FQNNGV. The length of the CDR3 is 16 residues. The V and J ends lost 7 bases and 1 base, in that order; junction bases with no gene match: 8. CDR3 protein: CASTLGSGRGTDTQYF. In nucleotides, the CDR3 is TGTGCCAGCACCCTAGGGAGCGGGAGGGGCACAGATACGCAGTATTTT.

The chain carries TRBV3-1 (or the pseudogene TRBV3-2) and TRBJ1-1, with D unclear. Germline V gene sequence: CDR1 LGHDT, CDR2 YNNKEL (reference sequence). The CDR3 is made up of 13 amino acids. Between the trimmed V and J ends, which lost 0 bases and 7 bases, there was a span of 9 bases. CDR3 nucleotides: TGTGCCAGCAGCCAAGATCCAGATCTTGAAGCTTTCTTT. It yields the protein CASSQDPDLEAFF.

The V call is TRBV28, the J call TRBJ1-5, with 10 bases fitting TRBD1. The V and J ends lost 5 bases and 2 bases, in that order; junction bases with no gene match: 6. The CDR3 has 16 amino acids. Germline V gene lookup returns CDR1 MDHEN and CDR2 SYDVKM. The CDR3 protein is CASSLTGQGGNQPQHF. The CDR3 DNA sequence: TGTGCCAGCAGTCTCACCGGACAGGGGGGCAATCAGCCCCAGCATTTT.

This clone was counted a few times. V is TRBV27 and J is TRBJ2-7; no clear D. The V gene lost 1 base and the J gene lost 5 bases, with 9 bases spanning the gap. Germline-derived CDR1 and CDR2 are MNHEY and SMNVEV (reference sequence). This CDR3 spans 13 amino acids. The CDR3 DNA reads TGTGCCAGCAGTTTATGGTCCAGTGACGAGCAGTACTTC. Protein sequence: CASSLWSSDEQYF.

This chain connects TRBV11-2 to TRBJ2-7, with D possibly being TRBD1 (5 bases). From germline, CDR1 is SGHAT and CDR2 FQNNGV. V lost 5 bases and J 2 bases, leaving 13 bases between the germline ends. There are 14 residues in the CDR3. The CDR3 sequence is CASSEGVSPYEQYF. CDR3 DNA sequence: TGTGCCAGCAGCGAAGGGGTTTCTCCCTACGAGCAGTACTTC.

This chain links TRBV28 with TRBJ2-3, with 7 bases fitting TRBD1. Germline CDR1 reads MDHEN; CDR2 reads SYDVKM. V trimming: 5 bases; J trimming: 0 bases; junction bases outside the gene matches: 5. This CDR3 is 15 amino acids long. The CDR3 DNA is TGTGCCAGCAGTGCAGACAGGGCTAGCACAGATACGCAGTATTTT. Protein: CASSADRASTDTQYF. Complete variable domain (other parts from reference TRBV28 and TRBJ2-3): DVKVTQSSRYLVKRTGEKVFLECVQDMDHENMFWYRQDPGLGLRLIYFSYDVKMKEKGDIPEGYSVSREKKERFSLILESASTNQTSMYLCASSADRASTDTQYFGPGTRLTVL.

This clone was found once. This chain links TRBV15 with TRBJ2-2; D perhaps matches TRBD2 (5 bases). Germline V CDR1 and CDR2: LNHNV, YYDKDF (reference sequence). Trimming removed 0 bases at V and 2 bases at J, with 10 bases between. The CDR3 loop spans 16 amino acids. The CDR3 DNA follows: TGTGCCACCAGCAGAGATGGGCGGGCCAACACCGGGGAGCTGTTTTTT. Residues: CATSRDGRANTGELFF.

This clone was counted between two and nine times. The chain has TRBV7-9 and TRBJ2-5, with D hard to call. Trimming left V 1 base short and J 1 base short, with 10 bases between. Germline V lookup: CDR1 SEHNR, CDR2 FQNEAQ (reference sequence). CDR3 size: 15 residues. CDR3 residues: CASSLGTRLQETQYF. The CDR3, as DNA: TGTGCCAGCAGCTTAGGTACAAGACTCCAAGAGACCCAGTACTTC.

The chain is built from TRBV5-1 and TRBJ1-4; D gene uncertain. Germline V gene sequence: CDR1 SGHRS, CDR2 YFSETQ. There are 14 residues in the CDR3. V lost 0 bases to trimming and J lost 12 bases, with 15 bases between them. The CDR3 bases are TGCGCCAGCAGCTTGGATAGTGGGGAGGCGGAACTGTTTTTT. Translation: CASSLDSGEAELFF.

The chain uses TRBV5-1 and TRBJ2-7, with 11 bases lining up with TRBD2. This CDR3 has 15 residues. The V gene end was trimmed by 3 bases and the J gene end by 0 bases; junction bases not matched to a gene: 2. Per germline, CDR1 SGHRS and CDR2 YFSETQ. The CDR3 DNA reads as TGCGCCAGCAGCTGGGGACTAGCGGCCTCCTACGAGCAGTACTTC. This sequence encodes CASSWGLAASYEQYF.

V is TRBV9 and J is TRBJ2-3, with TRBD1 identical over 11 bases. Germline lookup yields CDR1 SGDLS and CDR2 YYNGEE. This CDR3 contains 16 residues. V shed 4 bases and J 4 bases; nucleotides not matched to a gene: 8. The CDR3 spells CASSPYGQGAADTQYF. In DNA form, the CDR3 reads TGTGCCAGCAGCCCCTACGGACAGGGGGCCGCAGATACGCAGTATTTT.

This chain uses TRBV7-3 with TRBJ1-2; D might be TRBD1 (6 bases). CDR1 is SGHTA, CDR2 FQGTGA, per germline. The V end was cut by 0 bases, the J end by 1 base, with 9 bases between. CDR3 length equals 15 residues. This CDR3 reads CASSLTGHLNYGYTF. The CDR3 DNA reads TGTGCCAGCAGCTTAACGGGACATCTTAACTATGGCTACACCTTC. The full variable domain, with the rest looked up from reference TRBV7-3 and TRBJ1-2, is GAGVSQTPSNKVTEKGKYVELRCDPISGHTALYWYRQSLGQGPEFLIYFQGTGAADDSGLPNDRFFAVRPEGSVSTLKIQRTERGDSAVYLCASSLTGHLNYGYTFGSGTRLTVV.

V is TRBV5-4 and J is TRBJ2-5, with D maybe TRBD1 (6 bases). The germline V and J ends were trimmed by 4 bases and 5 bases, with 15 bases remaining between them. The germline gives CDR1 SGHNT, CDR2 YYREEE (reference sequence). The CDR3 sequence is 14 residues long. For the CDR3, the DNA is TGTGCCAGCAGCCCCAGGGGAATAGGCGAGACCCAGTACTTC. Protein product: CASSPRGIGETQYF.

This sequence joins TRBV6-5 and TRBJ2-7; 9 bases align to TRBD1. Germline loops: CDR1 MNHEY, CDR2 SVGAGI. This CDR3 is built from 15 residues. V lost 5 bases to trimming and J lost 7 bases; unmatched junction nucleotides: 12. This chain's CDR3 is CASSPLRTGVGEQYF. In DNA, the CDR3 is TGTGCCAGCAGTCCGTTAAGGACAGGGGTGGGGGAGCAGTACTTC.

The CDR3 bases are TGCAGCGTTAGACTAGCGCTAGCCAAAAACATTCAGTACTTC. Translating it yields CSVRLALAKNIQYF. V gene TRBV29-1 combines with J gene TRBJ2-4; 8 nucleotides match TRBD2. Germline CDR1 reads SQVTM; CDR2 reads ANQGSEA. The V segment lost 5 bases and the J segment 0 bases; nucleotides outside the gene matches: 3. The CDR3 runs 14 residues.

The chain couples TRBV2 to TRBJ2-3; D is uncertain. Trimming cost V 5 bases and J 0 bases, with 12 bases left between them. This CDR3 has 15 residues. Germline values: CDR1 SNHLY, CDR2 FYNNEI. CDR3 nucleotide sequence: TGTGCCAGCAGTCGGTTTACTTCTAGCACAGATACGCAGTATTTT. This gives the protein CASSRFTSSTDTQYF.

The chain has TRBV11-2 and TRBJ2-3, with TRBD2 matching over 7 bases. Germline CDR1 is SGHAT and CDR2 is FQNNGV. This CDR3 region has 16 residues. The J segment lost 0 bases and the V segment lost 1 base, leaving 4 bases of the junction unmatched. This CDR3 reads CASSLVWGGSTDTQYF. CDR3 nucleotides: TGTGCCAGCAGCTTAGTTTGGGGGGGAAGCACAGATACGCAGTATTTT. The full variable domain, rest sourced from reference TRBV11-2 and TRBJ2-3, is EAGVAQSPRYKIIEKRQSVAFWCNPISGHATLYWYQQILGQGPKLLIQFQNNGVVDDSQLPKDRFSAERLKGVDSTLKIQPAKLEDSAVYLCASSLVWGGSTDTQYFGPGTRLTVL.

This rearrangement joins TRBV5-1 to TRBJ2-5; D may be TRBD2 (6 bases). V lost 3 bases to trimming and J lost 2 bases, with 17 bases between them. The CDR3 is 16 amino acids. CDR1 is SGHRS, CDR2 YFSETQ, per germline. DNA for the CDR3: TGCGCCAGCAGCTGGAGCGGGCCCCCCTTACAAGAGACCCAGTACTTC. Encoded protein: CASSWSGPPLQETQYF.

CDR3 sequence (DNA): TGCGCCAGCAGCCAAGATGCGACTAGCGTCGAGCAGTACTTC. Amino acids: CASSQDATSVEQYF. V gene TRBV4-3 combines with J gene TRBJ2-7, with 8 nucleotides matching TRBD2. Germline assignment: CDR1 LGHNA and CDR2 YSLEER. The CDR3 contains 14 residues. V shed 0 bases and J 6 bases; nucleotides not matched to a gene: 4.

J is TRBJ2-1 and V is TRBV27; D not resolved. Germline CDR1 is MNHEY and CDR2 is SMNVEV (reference sequence). The CDR3 covers 13 residues. V was clipped by 5 bases and J by 4 bases, with 9 bases between them. CDR3 amino acids: CASSPPPYNEQFF. The CDR3 nucleotides read TGTGCCAGCAGTCCCCCCCCTTACAATGAGCAGTTCTTC.

This clone was counted a single time. The chain employs TRBV5-1 and TRBJ1-2; possibly TRBD1 for D (5 bases). The CDR3 is made up of 15 amino acids. With 2 bases removed from V and 4 bases from J, the gap between germline ends came to 15 bases. Germline CDR1 SGHRS, CDR2 YFSETQ. The CDR3 reads CASSFEEGRVYGYTF. The DNA of the CDR3 is TGCGCCAGCAGCTTTGAGGAGGGGCGCGTCTATGGCTACACCTTC.

As DNA, the CDR3 is TGTGCCAGCAGCCCGAGCTTTCGGGACAGGGTCTATGGCTACACCTTC. This translates into CASSPSFRDRVYGYTF. V usage is TRBV11-2 and J usage is TRBJ1-2; TRBD1 agrees at 9 bases. V was pared by 5 bases and J by 4 bases, with 11 bases of the junction left unmatched. Germline-derived CDR1 and CDR2 are SGHAT and FQNNGV. This CDR3 comprises 16 residues.

The chain employs TRBV29-1 and TRBJ2-2, with TRBD1 identical over 7 bases. Germline trimming cut 6 bases from V and 1 base from J; bases unmatched to any gene: 8. The CDR3 is 15 residues long. Germline CDR1 is SQVTM and CDR2 is ANQGSEA. This chain's CDR3 is CSVTKQGMNTGELFF. The CDR3, as DNA: TGCAGCGTAACCAAACAGGGGATGAACACCGGGGAGCTGTTTTTT.

This chain uses TRBV6-6 with TRBJ2-2; TRBD2 agrees at 13 bases. Germline V lookup: CDR1 MNHNY, CDR2 SVGAGI (reference sequence). V was pared by 5 bases and J by 3 bases, with 3 bases of the junction left unmatched. The CDR3 is 16 amino acids. In nucleotides, the CDR3 is TGTGCCAGCAGTGGACTAGCGGGAGCCCACACCGGGGAGCTGTTTTTT. Residues: CASSGLAGAHTGELFF.

V usage is TRBV9 and J usage is TRBJ1-1; D is unclear. The CDR3 is 13 amino acids. The germline CDR1 and CDR2 sequences are SGDLS and YYNGEE. Trimming took 0 bases from V and 4 from J, leaving 7 bases between them. CDR3 amino acids: CASSVEEITEAFF. The CDR3 nucleotides are TGTGCCAGCAGCGTAGAAGAGATCACTGAAGCTTTCTTT.

The V and J genes are TRBV6-4 and TRBJ2-3; D not certain. CDR1 is MRHNA, CDR2 SNTAGT, per germline. V lost 3 bases, J lost 3 bases, and 7 bases lay in between. The CDR3 spans 13 residues. CDR3: CASSDKETDTQYF. In nucleotides, the CDR3 is TGTGCCAGCAGTGATAAGGAGACAGATACGCAGTATTTT.